This T cell receptor beta chain was captured in a study of blood T cells in healthy people across ages. Overall study findings and caveats: Considered underestimates were the diversity estimates obtained from one million T cells. Among T cells, TCR beta diversity per million cells dropped roughly linearly as age rose. More naive CD4+ cells and higher diversity marked long-lived donors relative to aged donors.

Through a sample-barcoded 5' primer and a J-beta primer mix, a second PCR was run for about 6 to 11 cycles. TCRdb independently ran MiXCR on the 5' RACE reads; one entry per CDR3 protein. This sample has approximately 1,700,000 distinct CDR3 sequences, with about two fifths found just once. A note on this clonotype: Its antigen is not identified. A read error may be the cause here, since a much bigger clone is one base away.

Per sample, a minimum of 6.5 million PBMCs were isolated. What was sequenced was blood. The clonotype originates from a human donor in good health.

This CDR3 is CASSSLGSESEAFF. In DNA, the CDR3 is TGTGCCAGCAGCTCCCTTGGGAGCGAGAGTGAAGCTTTCTTT. The V and J genes are TRBV7-8 and TRBJ1-1; D is unclear. Trimming left V 4 bases short and J 7 bases short, with 16 bases between. The CDR3 is made up of 14 amino acids. Germline values: CDR1 SGHVS, CDR2 FQNEAQ.